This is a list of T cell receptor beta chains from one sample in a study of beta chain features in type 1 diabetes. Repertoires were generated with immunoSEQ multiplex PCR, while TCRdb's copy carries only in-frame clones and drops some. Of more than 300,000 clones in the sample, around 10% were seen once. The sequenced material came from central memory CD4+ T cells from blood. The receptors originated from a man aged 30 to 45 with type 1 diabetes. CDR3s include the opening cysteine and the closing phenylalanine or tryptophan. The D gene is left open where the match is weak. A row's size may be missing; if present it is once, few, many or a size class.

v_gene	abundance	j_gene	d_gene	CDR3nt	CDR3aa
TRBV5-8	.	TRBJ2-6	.	TGTGCCGTGGGAGAGGGGTTGGCTGGGGCCAACGTCCTGACTTTC	CAVGEGLAGANVLTF
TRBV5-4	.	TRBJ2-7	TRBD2	TGTGCCAGCAGCCAGCCGACTCGACCGGGGGGGTACGAGCAGTACTTC	CASSQPTRPGGYEQYF
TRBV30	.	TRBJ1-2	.	TGTGCCTGGAGCCGGAGGATCAACTATGGCTACACCTTC	CAWSRRINYGYTF
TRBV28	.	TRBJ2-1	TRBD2	TGTGCCAGCAGTTCCACAAGCGGGAGCTGGTACAATGAGCAGTTCTTC	CASSSTSGSWYNEQFF
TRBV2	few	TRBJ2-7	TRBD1	TGTGCCGACAAGACAGGGTCGAGCTCCTACGAGCAGTACTTC	CADKTGSSSYEQYF
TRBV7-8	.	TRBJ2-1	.	TGTGCCAGCAGCTTGAGGGTGGCCTACAATGAGCAGTTCTTC	CASSLRVAYNEQFF
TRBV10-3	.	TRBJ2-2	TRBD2	TGTGCCATCCCAAGGACTGGCGGGAGAGTCGTGGACACCGGGGAGCTGTTTTTT	CAIPRTGGRVVDTGELFF
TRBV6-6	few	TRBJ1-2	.	TGTGCCAGCAGTACCACCGAGGCTAACTATGGCTACACCTTC	CASSTTEANYGYTF
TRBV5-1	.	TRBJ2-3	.	TGCGCCAGCGCTACGAGGGCAACAGATACGCAGTATTTT	CASATRATDTQYF
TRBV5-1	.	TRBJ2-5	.	TGCGCCAGCAGCTTGGGACGGGAGTCTCGAGAGACCCAGTACTTC	CASSLGRESRETQYF
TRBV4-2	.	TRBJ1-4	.	TGTGCCAGCAGCCAAGAATCGGAAAAACTGTTTTTT	CASSQESEKLFF
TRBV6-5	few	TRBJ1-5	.	TGTGCCAGCAGTGAATCAGGGAGCAATCAGCCCCAGCATTTT	CASSESGSNQPQHF
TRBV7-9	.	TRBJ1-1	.	TGTGCCAGCAGCTTCTCGCAGGACACTGAAGCTTTCTTT	CASSFSQDTEAFF
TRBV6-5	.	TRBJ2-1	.	TGTGCCAGCAGTGGCGGGACCCAGCAGTTCTTC	CASSGGTQQFF
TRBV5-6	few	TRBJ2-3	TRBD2	TGTGCCAGCAGCTGGGGACTAGCGGGAGGATCAGATACGCAGTATTTT	CASSWGLAGGSDTQYF
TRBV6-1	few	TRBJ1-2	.	TGTGCCAGCAGCCTCACAGCAGGCTACACCTTC	CASSLTAGYTF
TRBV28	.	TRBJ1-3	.	TGTGCCAGCATCGACTCTGGAAACACCATATATTTT	CASIDSGNTIYF
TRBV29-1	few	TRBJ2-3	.	TGCAGCGTTGAAGGGTCGCGAGGCTATGGTACAGATACGCAGTATTTT	CSVEGSRGYGTDTQYF
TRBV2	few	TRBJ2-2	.	TGTGCCAGCAGTGAAGGGACAATGGGCACCGGGGAGCTGTTTTTT	CASSEGTMGTGELFF
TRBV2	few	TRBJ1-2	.	TGTGCCAGCAGCGCCGCAGACTCGAACTATGGCTACACCTTC	CASSAADSNYGYTF
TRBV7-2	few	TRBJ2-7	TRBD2	TGTGCCAGCAGCCGGGCCGCCAGCGGGAGGCGGTACGAGCAGTACTTC	CASSRAASGRRYEQYF
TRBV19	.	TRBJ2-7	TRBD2	TGTGCCAGTAGTCCCGGGGGAGGGAGCCTATCCTACGAGCAGTACTTC	CASSPGGGSLSYEQYF
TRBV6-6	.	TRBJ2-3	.	TGTGCCAGCAGTTTTGGACCTAGCACAGATACGCAGTATTTT	CASSFGPSTDTQYF
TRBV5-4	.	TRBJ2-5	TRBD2	TGTGCCAGCAGCTTACAGTCCGGGGAGGGAACCCAGTACTTC	CASSLQSGEGTQYF
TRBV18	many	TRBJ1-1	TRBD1	TGTGCCAGCTCTCTCGGACAGGGGGGGTACACTGAAGCTTTCTTT	CASSLGQGGYTEAFF
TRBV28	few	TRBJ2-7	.	TGTGCCAGCAGTTTACGGGTCTACGAGCAGTACTTC	CASSLRVYEQYF
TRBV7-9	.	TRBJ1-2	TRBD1	TGTGCCAGCAGCTCTCCTTCGGTTACAGGGGACCTCTATGGCTACACCTTC	CASSSPSVTGDLYGYTF
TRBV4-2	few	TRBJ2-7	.	TGTGCCAGCAGCCAAGATCGAAGCGGCTACGAGCAGTACTTC	CASSQDRSGYEQYF
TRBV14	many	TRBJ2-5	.	TGTGCCAGCAGCCCGCTGTCAGGCCAAGAGACCCAGTACTTC	CASSPLSGQETQYF
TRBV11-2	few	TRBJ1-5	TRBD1	TGTGCCAGCAGCTTACGGACAGGGAGTTGGGGCAATCAGCCCCAGCATTTT	CASSLRTGSWGNQPQHF
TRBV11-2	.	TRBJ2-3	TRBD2	TGTGCCAGCAGCTTTCGTTTGACTAGCGGGAGGGATACGCAGTATTTT	CASSFRLTSGRDTQYF
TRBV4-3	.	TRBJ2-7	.	TGCGCCAGCAGTCTCCGGGACACATCCTACGAGCAGTACTTC	CASSLRDTSYEQYF
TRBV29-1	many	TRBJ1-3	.	TGCAGCGTTGAAGAGGGTTCTGGAAACACCATATATTTT	CSVEEGSGNTIYF
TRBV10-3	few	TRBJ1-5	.	TGTGCCAGCACCGACAGAACGAATCAGCCCCAGCATTTT	CASTDRTNQPQHF
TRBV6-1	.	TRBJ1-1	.	TGTGCCAGCAGTGATACCTTGAACACTGAAGCTTTCTTT	CASSDTLNTEAFF
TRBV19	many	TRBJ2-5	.	TGTGCCAGTAGTATCCGACATTTAGAGACCCAGTACTTC	CASSIRHLETQYF
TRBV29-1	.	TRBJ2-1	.	TGCAGCGTTGATGGGGCTGCCTACAATGAGCAGTTCTTC	CSVDGAAYNEQFF
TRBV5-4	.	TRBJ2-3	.	TGTGCCAGCAGCTTTGGGGGGAATGTTGGCGCAGATACGCAGTATTTT	CASSFGGNVGADTQYF
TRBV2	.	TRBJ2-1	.	TGTGCCAACAGAGACCACGTCAACGAGCAGTTCTTC	CANRDHVNEQFF
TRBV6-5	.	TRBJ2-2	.	TGTGCCAGCAGTTACTCGGGCCCCTGGGAGCTGTTTTTT	CASSYSGPWELFF
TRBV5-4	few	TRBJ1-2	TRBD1	TGTGCCAGCAGGGGACCCGACAGGGCGGTAAACTATGGCTACACCTTC	CASRGPDRAVNYGYTF
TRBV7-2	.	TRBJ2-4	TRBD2	TGTGCCAGCAGCTTACTAGCGGGGGGACAAAACATTCAGTACTTC	CASSLLAGGQNIQYF
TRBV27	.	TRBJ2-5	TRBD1	TGTGCCAGCAGAACAGGGGGGACCCAGTACTTC	CASRTGGTQYF
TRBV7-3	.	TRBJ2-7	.	TGTGCCAGCAGCTTAACCTACGAGCAGTACTTC	CASSLTYEQYF
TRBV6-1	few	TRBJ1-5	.	TGTGCCAGCAGCGGGACCAATCAGCCCCAGCATTTT	CASSGTNQPQHF
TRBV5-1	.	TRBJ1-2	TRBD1	TGCGCCAGCAGCTTGACAGGGGAAGGCTATGGCTACACCTTC	CASSLTGEGYGYTF
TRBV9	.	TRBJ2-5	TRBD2	TGTGCCAGCTCCTCAAGGGCTAGCGGGAGTCAAGAGACCCAGTACTTC	CASSSRASGSQETQYF
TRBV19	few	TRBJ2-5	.	TGTGCCAGTAGGGAGGAGGGCCTGGAGACCCAGTACTTC	CASREEGLETQYF
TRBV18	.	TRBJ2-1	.	TGTGCCAGCTCACCACCGGCCTACAATGAGCAGTTCTTC	CASSPPAYNEQFF
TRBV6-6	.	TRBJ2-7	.	TGTGCCAGCTCGGGCCAAATGGCTGCCTCCTACGAGCAGTACTTC	CASSGQMAASYEQYF
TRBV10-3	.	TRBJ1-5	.	TGTGCCATCAGTGAGGACACCCCGATTGATCAGCCCCAGCATTTT	CAISEDTPIDQPQHF
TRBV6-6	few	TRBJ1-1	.	TGTGCCAGCAGGAGGGACTCTGAAGCTTTCTTT	CASRRDSEAFF
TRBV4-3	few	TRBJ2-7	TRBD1	TGCGCCAGCAGCTTGGAGTCGGGACAGGGGCTCTACGAGCAGTACTTC	CASSLESGQGLYEQYF
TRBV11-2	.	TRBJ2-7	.	TGTGCCAGCAGCAAACAACAGTCCGAGCAGTACTTC	CASSKQQSEQYF
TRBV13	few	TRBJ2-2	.	TGTGCCAGCAGCCCGGTACAAGGGGAGCTGTTTTTT	CASSPVQGELFF
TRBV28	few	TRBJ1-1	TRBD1	TGTGCCAGCAGTAGCGGACAGGGGGCGATTGAAGCTTTCTTT	CASSSGQGAIEAFF
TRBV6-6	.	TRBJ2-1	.	TGTGCCAGCAGTGCTGCCTTTGCTAATGAGCAGTTCTTC	CASSAAFANEQFF
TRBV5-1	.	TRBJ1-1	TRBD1	TGCGCCAGCAGCGGCGGACAGGGGACTTCCCCCCAAGCTTTCTTT	CASSGGQGTSPQAFF
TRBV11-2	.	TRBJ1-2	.	TGTGCCAGCAGCTTAGAAGTGACGCATCACTTC	CASSLEVTHHF